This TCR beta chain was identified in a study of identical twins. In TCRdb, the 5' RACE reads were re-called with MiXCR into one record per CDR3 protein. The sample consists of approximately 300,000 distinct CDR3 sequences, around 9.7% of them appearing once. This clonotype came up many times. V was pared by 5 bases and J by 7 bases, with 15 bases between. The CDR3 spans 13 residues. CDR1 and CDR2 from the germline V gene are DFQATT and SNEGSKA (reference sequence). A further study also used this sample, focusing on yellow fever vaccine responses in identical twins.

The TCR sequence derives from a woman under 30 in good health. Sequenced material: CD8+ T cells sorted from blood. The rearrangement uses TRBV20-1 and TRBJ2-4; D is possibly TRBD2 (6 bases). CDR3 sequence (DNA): TGCAGTGCTGTGACCGGGACTTTGAACATTCAGTACTTC. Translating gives CSAVTGTLNIQYF.